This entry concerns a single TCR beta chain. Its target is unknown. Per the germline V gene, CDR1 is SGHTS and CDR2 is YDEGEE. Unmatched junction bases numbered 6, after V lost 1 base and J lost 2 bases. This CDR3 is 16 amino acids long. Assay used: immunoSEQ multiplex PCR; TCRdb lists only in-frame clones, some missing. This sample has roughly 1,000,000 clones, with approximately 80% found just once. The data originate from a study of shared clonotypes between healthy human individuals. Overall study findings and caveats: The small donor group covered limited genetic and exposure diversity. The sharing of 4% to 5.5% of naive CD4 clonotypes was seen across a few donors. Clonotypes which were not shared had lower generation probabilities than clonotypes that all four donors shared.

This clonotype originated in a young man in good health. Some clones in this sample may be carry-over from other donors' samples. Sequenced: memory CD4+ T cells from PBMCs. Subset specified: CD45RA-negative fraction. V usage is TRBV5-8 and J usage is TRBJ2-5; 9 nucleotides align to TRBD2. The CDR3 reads CASSLFGLASQETQYF. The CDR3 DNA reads TGTGCCAGCAGCTTGTTTGGACTAGCGTCACAAGAGACCCAGTACTTC. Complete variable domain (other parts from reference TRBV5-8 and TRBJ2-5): EAGVTQSPTHLIKTRGQQATLRCSPISGHTSVYWYQQALGLGLQFLLWYDEGEERNRGNFPPRFSGRQFPNYSSELNVNALELEDSALYLCASSLFGLASQETQYFGPGTRLLVL.